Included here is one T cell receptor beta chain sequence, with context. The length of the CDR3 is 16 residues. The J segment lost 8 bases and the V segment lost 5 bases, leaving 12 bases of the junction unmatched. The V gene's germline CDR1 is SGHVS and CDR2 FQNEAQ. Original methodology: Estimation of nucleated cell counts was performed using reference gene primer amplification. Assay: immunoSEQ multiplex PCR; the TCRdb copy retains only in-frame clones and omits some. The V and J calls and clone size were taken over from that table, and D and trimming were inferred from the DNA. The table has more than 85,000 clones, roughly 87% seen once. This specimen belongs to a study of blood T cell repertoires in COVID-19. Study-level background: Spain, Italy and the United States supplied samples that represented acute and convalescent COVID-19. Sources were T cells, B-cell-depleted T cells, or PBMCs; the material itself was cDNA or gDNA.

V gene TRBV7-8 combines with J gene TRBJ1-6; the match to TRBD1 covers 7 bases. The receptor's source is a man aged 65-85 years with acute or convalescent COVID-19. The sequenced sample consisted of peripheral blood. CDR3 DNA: TGTGCCAGCAGCCTTACCGCGGGGACAGCGCATTCACCCCTCCACTTT. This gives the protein CASSLTAGTAHSPLHF. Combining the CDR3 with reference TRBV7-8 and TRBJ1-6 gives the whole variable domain GAGVSQSPRYKVAKRGQDVALRCDPISGHVSLFWYQQALGQGPEFLTYFQNEAQLDKSGLPSDRFFAERPEGSVSTLKIQRTQQEDSAVYLCASSLTAGTAHSPLHFGNGTRLTVT.